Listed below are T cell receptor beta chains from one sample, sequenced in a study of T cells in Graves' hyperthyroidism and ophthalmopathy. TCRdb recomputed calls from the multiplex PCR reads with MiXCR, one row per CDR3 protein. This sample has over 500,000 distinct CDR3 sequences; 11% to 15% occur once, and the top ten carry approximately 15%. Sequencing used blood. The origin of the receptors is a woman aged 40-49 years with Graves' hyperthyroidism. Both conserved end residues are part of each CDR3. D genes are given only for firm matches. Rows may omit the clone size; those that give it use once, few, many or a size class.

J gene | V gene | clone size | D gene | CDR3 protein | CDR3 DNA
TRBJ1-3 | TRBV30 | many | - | CAWSVSRASGNTIYF | TGTGCCTGGAGTGTAAGCAGGGCGTCTGGAAACACCATATATTTT
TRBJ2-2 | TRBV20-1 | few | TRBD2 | CSARDRVAGSDSTGELFF | TGCAGTGCTAGAGATCGCGTAGCGGGATCCGACAGCACCGGGGAGCTGTTTTTT
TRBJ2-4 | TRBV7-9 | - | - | CASSLALNIQYF | TGTGCCAGCAGCTTAGCGCTAAACATTCAGTACTTC
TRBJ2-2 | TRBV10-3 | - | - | CAINAYRDTGELFF | TGTGCCATCAATGCATACAGGGATACCGGGGAGCTGTTTTTT
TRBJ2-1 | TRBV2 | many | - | CASSVAGENNEQFF | TGTGCCAGCAGTGTGGCAGGGGAGAACAATGAGCAGTTCTTC
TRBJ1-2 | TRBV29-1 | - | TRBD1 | CSIEKDRGSRYTF | TGCAGCATTGAAAAGGACAGGGGTAGTCGCTACACCTTC
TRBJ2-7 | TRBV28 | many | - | CASSPTTGGTYYEQYF | TGTGCCAGCAGTCCAACTACAGGTGGAACCTACTACGAGCAGTACTTC
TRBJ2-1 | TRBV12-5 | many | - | CASAFRDLGASYNEQFF | TGTGCTAGTGCCTTCCGGGACTTGGGGGCCTCCTACAATGAGCAGTTCTTC
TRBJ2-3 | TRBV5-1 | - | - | CASSLGSRTVDTQYF | TGCGCCAGCAGCTTGGGCTCCCGAACCGTCGATACGCAGTATTTT
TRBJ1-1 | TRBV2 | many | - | CASEGGRNTEAFF | TGTGCCAGCGAGGGAGGGAGGAACACTGAAGCTTTCTTT
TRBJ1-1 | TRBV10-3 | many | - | CAISESTGRSEAFF | TGTGCCATCAGTGAGTCGACGGGGAGGTCTGAAGCTTTCTTT
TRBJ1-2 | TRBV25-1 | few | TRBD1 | CASIPQGANYGYTF | TGTGCCAGCATCCCACAGGGGGCCAACTATGGCTACACCTTC
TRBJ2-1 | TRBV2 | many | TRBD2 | CASSGRLAGNNEQFF | TGTGCCAGCAGTGGGCGACTAGCGGGGAACAATGAGCAGTTCTTC
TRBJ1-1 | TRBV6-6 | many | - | CASSYQEGRTEAFF | TGTGCCAGCAGTTACCAGGAGGGCCGGACTGAAGCTTTCTTT
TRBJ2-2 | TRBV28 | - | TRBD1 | CASSFRAGGPNSNTGELFF | TGTGCCAGCAGTTTTCGGGCAGGGGGACCGAATTCGAACACCGGGGAGCTGTTTTTT
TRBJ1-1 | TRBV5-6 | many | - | CASSFVPGTYTEAFF | TGTGCCAGCAGCTTCGTTCCCGGAACGTACACTGAAGCTTTCTTT
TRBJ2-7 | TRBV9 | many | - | CASSVEGDEQYF | TGTGCCAGCAGCGTAGAAGGGGACGAGCAGTACTTC
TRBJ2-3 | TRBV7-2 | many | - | CASSSASPTTDTQYF | TGTGCCAGCAGCTCGGCGTCACCTACGACAGATACGCAGTATTTT
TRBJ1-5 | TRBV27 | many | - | CASSVKQEYNQPQHF | TGTGCCAGCAGTGTCAAACAGGAGTACAATCAGCCCCAGCATTTT
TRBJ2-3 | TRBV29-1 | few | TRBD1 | CSAGGGWDTQYF | TGCAGCGCAGGGGGCGGGTGGGATACGCAGTATTTT
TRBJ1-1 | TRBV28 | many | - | CASSNLWGTEAFF | TGTGCCAGCAGTAATCTCTGGGGTACTGAAGCTTTCTTT
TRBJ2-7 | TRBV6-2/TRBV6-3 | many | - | CASNDRPKSYEQYF | TGTGCCAGCAACGACCGGCCTAAAAGTTACGAGCAGTACTTC
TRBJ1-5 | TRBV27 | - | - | CASSLQGIGNQPQHF | TGTGCCAGCAGTCTACAGGGTATTGGCAATCAGCCCCAGCATTTT
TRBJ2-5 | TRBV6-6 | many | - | CASSLADGIETQYF | TGTGCCAGCAGTTTAGCGGACGGTATAGAGACCCAGTACTTC
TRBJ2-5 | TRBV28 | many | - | CASSLLGPQETQYF | TGTGCCAGCAGTTTATTGGGGCCCCAAGAGACCCAGTACTTC
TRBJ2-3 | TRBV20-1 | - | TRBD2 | CSAGTSGRSPDTQYF | TGCAGTGCTGGGACTAGCGGGAGGTCCCCAGATACGCAGTATTTT
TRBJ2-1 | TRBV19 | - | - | CASRDSSPDEQFF | TGTGCCAGCCGGGACTCCTCTCCAGATGAGCAGTTCTTC
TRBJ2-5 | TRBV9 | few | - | CASSVAPKETQYF | TGTGCCAGCAGCGTCGCCCCCAAGGAGACCCAGTACTTC
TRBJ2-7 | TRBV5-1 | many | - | CASSPQQAYSYEQYF | TGCGCCAGCAGCCCGCAACAGGCGTACTCCTACGAGCAGTACTTC
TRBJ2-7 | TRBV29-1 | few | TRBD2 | CSVEAPSGQYF | TGCAGCGTTGAAGCGCCTAGCGGGCAGTACTTC
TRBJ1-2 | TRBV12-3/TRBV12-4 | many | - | CASSSASNGGYGYTF | TGTGCCAGCAGTTCGGCCAGCAACGGAGGCTATGGCTACACCTTC
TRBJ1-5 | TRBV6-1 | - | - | CASRRADQMMSQHF | TGTGCCAGCAGACGAGCAGACCAGATGATGTCCCAGCATTTT
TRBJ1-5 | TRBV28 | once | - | CARSLRNQPQHF | TGTGCCAGAAGTTTGCGCAATCAGCCCCAGCATTTT
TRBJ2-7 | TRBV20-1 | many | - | CSAGTPPSYEQYF | TGCAGTGCGGGGACTCCCCCCTCCTACGAGCAGTACTTC
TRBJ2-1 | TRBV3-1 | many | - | CASSQDGGRNEQFF | TGTGCCAGCAGCCAAGACGGGGGAAGGAATGAGCAGTTCTTC
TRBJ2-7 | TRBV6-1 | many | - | CASTFMDKSSYEQYF | TGTGCCAGCACCTTTATGGACAAAAGTTCCTACGAGCAGTACTTC
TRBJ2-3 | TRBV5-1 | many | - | CASSPDPKDTQYF | TGCGCCAGCAGCCCGGACCCTAAAGATACGCAGTATTTT